A single count supports the clone carrying this TCR beta chain. This entry belongs to a study of blood T cell repertoires in COVID-19. The CDR3 covers 16 residues. V gave up 0 bases and J gave up 3 bases, with 15 bases separating them. Germline loops: CDR1 MGHRA, CDR2 YSYEKL. Repertoires were generated with immunoSEQ multiplex PCR, while TCRdb's copy carries only in-frame clones and drops some. The sample carries a few hundred thousand clones, roughly 90% recorded once. The sequence was obtained from a man under 40 with active or convalescent COVID-19. The specimen sequenced was peripheral blood. The chain combines TRBV4-1 with TRBJ2-7; perhaps TRBD1 as D (6 bases). The CDR3 DNA is TGCGCCAGCAGCCAAGATCGCGCGCGGACAGTCTACGAGCAGTACTTC. Encoded protein: CASSQDRARTVYEQYF.